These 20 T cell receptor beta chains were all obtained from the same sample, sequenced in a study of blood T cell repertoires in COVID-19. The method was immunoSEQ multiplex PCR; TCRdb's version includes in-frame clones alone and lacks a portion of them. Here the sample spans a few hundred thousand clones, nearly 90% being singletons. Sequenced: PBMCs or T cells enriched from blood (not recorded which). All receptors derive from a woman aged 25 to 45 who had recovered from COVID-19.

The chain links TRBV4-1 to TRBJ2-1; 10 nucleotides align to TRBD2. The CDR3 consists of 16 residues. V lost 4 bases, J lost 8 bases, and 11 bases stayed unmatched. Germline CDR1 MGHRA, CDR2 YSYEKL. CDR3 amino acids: CASSLESSGRRDEQFF. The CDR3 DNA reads TGCGCCAGCAGCCTCGAGTCTAGCGGGAGAAGAGATGAGCAGTTCTTC.

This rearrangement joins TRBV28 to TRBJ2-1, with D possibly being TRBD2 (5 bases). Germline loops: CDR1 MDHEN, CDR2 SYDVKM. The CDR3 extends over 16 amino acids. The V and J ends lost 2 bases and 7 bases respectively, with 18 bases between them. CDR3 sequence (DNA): TGTGCCAGCAGTTTAATACGGAGGACTGCAAGGAATGAGCAGTTCTTC. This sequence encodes CASSLIRRTARNEQFF.

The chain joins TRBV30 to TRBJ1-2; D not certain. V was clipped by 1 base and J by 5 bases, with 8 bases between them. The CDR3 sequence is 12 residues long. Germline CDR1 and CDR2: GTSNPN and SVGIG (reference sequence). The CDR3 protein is CAWSEHNYGYTF. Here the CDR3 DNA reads TGTGCCTGGAGTGAGCATAATTATGGCTACACCTTC.

DNA of the CDR3: TGTGCCAGCAGTTCGCTAAGCTCTGGAAACACCATATATTTT. It is translated as CASSSLSSGNTIYF. The chain links TRBV6-5 to TRBJ1-3; no reliable D call. From germline, CDR1 is MNHEY and CDR2 SVGAGI. The CDR3 covers 14 residues. Trimming took 4 bases from V and 0 from J, leaving 7 bases between them.

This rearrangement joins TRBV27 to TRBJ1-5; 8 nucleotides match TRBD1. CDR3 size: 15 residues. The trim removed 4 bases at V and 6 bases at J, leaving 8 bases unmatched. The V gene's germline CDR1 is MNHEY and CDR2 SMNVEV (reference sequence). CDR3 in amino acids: CASSSPDRAGQPQHF. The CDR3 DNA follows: TGTGCCAGCAGTTCCCCGGACAGGGCGGGTCAGCCCCAGCATTTT.

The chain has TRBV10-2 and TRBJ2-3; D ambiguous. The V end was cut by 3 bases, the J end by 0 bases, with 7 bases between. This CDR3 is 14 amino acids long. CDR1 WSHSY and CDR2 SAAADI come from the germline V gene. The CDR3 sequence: CASSDPTSTDTQYF. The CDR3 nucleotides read TGCGCCAGCAGTGACCCGACTAGCACAGATACGCAGTATTTT.

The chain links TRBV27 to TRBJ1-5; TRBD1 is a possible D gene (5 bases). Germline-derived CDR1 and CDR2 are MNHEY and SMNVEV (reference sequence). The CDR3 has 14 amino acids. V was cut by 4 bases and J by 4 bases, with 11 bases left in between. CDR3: CASSSDSRNQPQHF. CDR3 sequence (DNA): TGTGCCAGCAGTTCCGACAGCCGTAATCAGCCCCAGCATTTT.

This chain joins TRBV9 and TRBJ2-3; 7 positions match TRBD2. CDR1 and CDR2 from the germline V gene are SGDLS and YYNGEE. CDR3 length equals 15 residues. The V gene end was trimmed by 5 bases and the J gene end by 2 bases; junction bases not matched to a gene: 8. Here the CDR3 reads CASRETSSNTDTQYF. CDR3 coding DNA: TGTGCCAGCAGAGAGACTAGCTCTAACACAGATACGCAGTATTTT.

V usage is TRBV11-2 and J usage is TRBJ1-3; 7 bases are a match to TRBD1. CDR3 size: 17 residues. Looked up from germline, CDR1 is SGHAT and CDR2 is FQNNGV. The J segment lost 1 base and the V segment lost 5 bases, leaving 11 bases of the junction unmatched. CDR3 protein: CASSRRGTGASGNTIYF. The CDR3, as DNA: TGTGCCAGCAGCCGAAGGGGTACAGGGGCTTCTGGAAACACCATATATTTT.

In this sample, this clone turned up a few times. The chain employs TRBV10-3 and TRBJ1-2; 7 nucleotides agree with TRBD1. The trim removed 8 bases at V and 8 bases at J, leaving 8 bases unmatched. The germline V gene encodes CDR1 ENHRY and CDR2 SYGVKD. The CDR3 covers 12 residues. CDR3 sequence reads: CAIREGARGYTF. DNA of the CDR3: TGTGCCATCCGAGAGGGGGCTCGGGGCTACACCTTC.

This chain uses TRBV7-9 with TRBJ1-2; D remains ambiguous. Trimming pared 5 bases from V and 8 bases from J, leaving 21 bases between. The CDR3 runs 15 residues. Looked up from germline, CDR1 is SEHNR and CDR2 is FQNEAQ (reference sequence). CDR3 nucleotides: TGTGCCAGCAGCAAGGGTCGGGGTCGGTGGAAGGGCTACACCTTC. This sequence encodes CASSKGRGRWKGYTF.

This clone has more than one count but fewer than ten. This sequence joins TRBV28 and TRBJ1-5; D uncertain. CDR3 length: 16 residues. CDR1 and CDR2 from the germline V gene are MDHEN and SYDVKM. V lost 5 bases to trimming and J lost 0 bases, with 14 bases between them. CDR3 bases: TGTGCCAGCAGTCCGCAGAGCGGATATAGCAATCAGCCCCAGCATTTT. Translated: CASSPQSGYSNQPQHF.

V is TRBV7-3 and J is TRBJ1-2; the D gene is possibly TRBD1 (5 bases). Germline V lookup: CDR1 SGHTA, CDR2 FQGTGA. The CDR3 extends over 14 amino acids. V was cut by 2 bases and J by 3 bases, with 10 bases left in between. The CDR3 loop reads CASSLHPQDYGYTF. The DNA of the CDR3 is TGTGCCAGCAGCTTACACCCACAGGACTATGGCTACACCTTC.

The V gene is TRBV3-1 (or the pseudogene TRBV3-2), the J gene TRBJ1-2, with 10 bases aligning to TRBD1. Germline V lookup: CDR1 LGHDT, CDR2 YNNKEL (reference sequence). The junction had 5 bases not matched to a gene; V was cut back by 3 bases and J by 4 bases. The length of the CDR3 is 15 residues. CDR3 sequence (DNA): TGTGCCAGCAGCCAGGGGACAGGGGAGGCCTATGGCTACACCTTC. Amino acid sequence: CASSQGTGEAYGYTF.

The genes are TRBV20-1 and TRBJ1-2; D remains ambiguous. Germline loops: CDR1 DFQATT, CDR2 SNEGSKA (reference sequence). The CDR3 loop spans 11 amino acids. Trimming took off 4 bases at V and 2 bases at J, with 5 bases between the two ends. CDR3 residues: CSAILNYGYTF. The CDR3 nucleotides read TGCAGTGCTATTCTAAACTATGGCTACACCTTC.

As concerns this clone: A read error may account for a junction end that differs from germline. The CDR3, as DNA: TGTGCCAGCAGCGTAGGACTAGCGGGAGGTATCCAAGAGACCCAGTACTTC. Protein: CASSVGLAGGIQETQYF. V and J are TRBV13 and TRBJ2-5; 14 bases are shared with TRBD2. There are 17 residues in the CDR3. CDR1 PRHDT and CDR2 FYEKMQ come from the germline V gene (reference sequence).

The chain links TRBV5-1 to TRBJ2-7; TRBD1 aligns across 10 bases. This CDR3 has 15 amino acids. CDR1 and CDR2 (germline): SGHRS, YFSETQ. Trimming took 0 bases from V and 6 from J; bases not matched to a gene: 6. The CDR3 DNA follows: TGCGCCAGCAGCTTGGGGGGACAGGGGTCTCGCGAGCAGTACTTC. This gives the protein CASSLGGQGSREQYF.

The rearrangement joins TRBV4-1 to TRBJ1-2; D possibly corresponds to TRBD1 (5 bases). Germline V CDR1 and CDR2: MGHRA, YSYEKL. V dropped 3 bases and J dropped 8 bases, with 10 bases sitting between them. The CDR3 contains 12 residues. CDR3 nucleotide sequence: TGCGCCAGCAGCCAGCTCGGGGGAGGCTACACCTTC. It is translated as CASSQLGGGYTF.

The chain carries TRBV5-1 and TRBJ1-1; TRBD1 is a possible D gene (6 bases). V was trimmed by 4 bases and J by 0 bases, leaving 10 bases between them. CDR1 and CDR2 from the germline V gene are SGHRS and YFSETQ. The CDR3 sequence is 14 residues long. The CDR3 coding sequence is TGCGCCAGCAGCGGGGGACAAATGAACACTGAAGCTTTCTTT. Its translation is CASSGGQMNTEAFF. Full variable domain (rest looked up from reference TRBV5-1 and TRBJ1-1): KAGVTQTPRYLIKTRGQQVTLSCSPISGHRSVSWYQQTPGQGLQFLFEYFSETQRNKGNFPGRFSGRQFSNSRSEMNVSTLELGDSALYLCASSGGQMNTEAFFGQGTRLTVV.

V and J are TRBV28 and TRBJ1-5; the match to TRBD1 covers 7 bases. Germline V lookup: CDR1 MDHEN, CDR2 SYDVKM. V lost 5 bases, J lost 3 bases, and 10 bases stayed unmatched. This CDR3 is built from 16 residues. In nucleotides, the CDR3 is TGTGCCAGCAGTAAACCCGGGACAGACCTCAATCAGCCCCAGCATTTT. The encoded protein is CASSKPGTDLNQPQHF.